Below are 13 T cell receptor beta chains sequenced from a single sample in a study of T cells after yellow fever vaccination. MiXCR was run by TCRdb on the 5' RACE reads, yielding one entry per CDR3 protein. The data hold some 560,000 distinct CDR3 sequences, with roughly 21% observed a single time. Source: PBMCs, taken 15 days after the yellow fever booster vaccination. The source is a man aged 25 to 40 who received the YFV17D yellow fever vaccine.

The genes are TRBV15 and TRBJ2-1; perhaps TRBD2 as D (6 bases). The germline CDR1 and CDR2 sequences are LNHNV and YYDKDF (reference sequence). The CDR3 contains 14 residues. V lost 9 bases, J lost 9 bases, and 21 bases lay in between. The CDR3 DNA is TGTGCCACAATTAGCGGACCGGAGCTGAGTGAGCAGTTCTTC. Translation: CATISGPELSEQFF. Drawing the rest from reference TRBV15 and TRBJ2-1, the complete variable domain is DAMVIQNPRYQVTQFGKPVTLSCSQTLNHNVMYWYQQKSSQAPKLLFHYYDKDFNNEADTPDNFQSRRPNTSFCFLDIRSPGLGDTAMYLCATISGPELSEQFFGPGTRLTVL.

A single count supports this clonotype. The CDR3 sequence is CATSAPWGQGNNEQFF. In nucleotides, the CDR3 is TGTGCCACCAGTGCCCCTTGGGGACAGGGTAACAATGAGCAGTTCTTC. V usage is TRBV24-1 and J usage is TRBJ2-1; TRBD1 matches at 9 bases. V lost 5 bases and J lost 5; bases outside the gene matches: 9. CDR3 size: 16 residues. In germline, CDR1 is KGHDR, CDR2 SFDVKD.

The chain has TRBV7-2 and TRBJ2-5; D call uncertain. There are 13 residues in the CDR3. V lost 3 bases to trimming and J lost 2 bases, with 7 bases between them. CDR1 is SGHTA, CDR2 FQGNSA, per germline. The CDR3 region is CASSLMFQETQYF. The CDR3 DNA sequence: TGTGCCAGCAGCTTGATGTTTCAAGAGACCCAGTACTTC.

V is TRBV7-9 and J is TRBJ2-3, with D tentatively TRBD2 (5 bases). The V end was cut by 5 bases, the J end by 4 bases, with 22 bases between. Per the germline V gene, CDR1 is SEHNR and CDR2 is FQNEAQ (reference sequence). The CDR3 loop spans 17 amino acids. The CDR3 DNA reads TGTGCCAGCAGCCCCCCCCGAGACGGGATAAGGGCAGATACGCAGTATTTT. This translates into CASSPPRDGIRADTQYF.

This clonotype has a handful of counts. J is TRBJ2-5 and V is TRBV20-1; D is unresolved. V was shortened by 5 bases and J by 5 bases, with 6 bases between the two germline ends. This CDR3 has 10 amino acids. In germline, CDR1 is DFQATT, CDR2 SNEGSKA (reference sequence). As DNA, the CDR3 is TGCAGTGCTTCAGAGGAGACCCAGTACTTC. The encoded protein is CSASEETQYF.

This clonotype has only a few counts. The chain joins TRBV7-2 to TRBJ2-3, with TRBD2 identical over 10 bases. CDR1 and CDR2 (germline): SGHTA, FQGNSA. The junction had 5 bases not matched to a gene; V was cut back by 6 bases and J by 2 bases. The CDR3 is made up of 15 amino acids. The DNA of the CDR3 is TGTGCCAGCAGGCTGGGACTAGCGTACACAGATACGCAGTATTTT. Protein sequence: CASRLGLAYTDTQYF.

This clonotype occurred a few times. The chain combines TRBV3-1 with TRBJ2-3; TRBD2 agrees at 9 bases. Per the germline V gene, CDR1 is LGHDT and CDR2 is YNNKEL (reference sequence). With V trimmed by 10 bases and J by 1 base, 6 bases remained unmatched. This CDR3 is 14 amino acids long. CDR3 residues: CANRTSECTDTQYF. CDR3 bases: TGTGCCAACCGGACTAGCGAGTGCACAGATACGCAGTATTTT.

This clonotype was seen a few times. The chain carries TRBV5-1 and TRBJ1-1; D not certain. V lost 0 bases and J 1 base, leaving 10 bases between the germline ends. CDR3 size: 15 residues. Germline CDR1 and CDR2: SGHRS and YFSETQ. CDR3 loop: CASSLEGSWNTEAFF. DNA of the CDR3: TGCGCCAGCAGCTTGGAGGGTAGCTGGAACACTGAAGCTTTCTTT. Full variable domain (outside the CDR3, taken from reference TRBV5-1 and TRBJ1-1): KAGVTQTPRYLIKTRGQQVTLSCSPISGHRSVSWYQQTPGQGLQFLFEYFSETQRNKGNFPGRFSGRQFSNSRSEMNVSTLELGDSALYLCASSLEGSWNTEAFFGQGTRLTVV.

The chain uses TRBV12-3 or TRBV12-4 and TRBJ1-2; D is undetermined. The CDR3 extends over 17 amino acids. Trimming took 6 bases from V and 3 from J, leaving 23 bases between them. This CDR3 is CASSIGSSGYADYGYTF. The CDR3 DNA reads TGTGCCAGCAGCATCGGCAGCAGTGGGTACGCGGACTATGGCTACACCTTC.

The genes are TRBV12-3 or TRBV12-4 and TRBJ1-6, with D unclear. The CDR3 spans 18 residues. The V end was cut by 2 bases, the J end by 2 bases, with 16 bases between. Written as DNA, the CDR3 is TGTGCCAGCAGTTTAAGGGCCAGCCCACGCGCCTATAATTCACCCCTCCACTTT. It encodes CASSLRASPRAYNSPLHF.

The J gene is TRBJ2-7, the V gene TRBV5-6, with TRBD1 as a possible D gene (6 bases). This CDR3 contains 13 residues. V was pared by 4 bases and J by 6 bases, with 14 bases between. CDR1 is SGHDT, CDR2 YYEEEE, per germline. CDR3 sequence: CASSPNRVGEQYF. The CDR3 DNA is TGTGCCAGCAGCCCAAACAGGGTGGGCGAGCAGTACTTC. Full variable domain (remainder filled in from reference TRBV5-6 and TRBJ2-7): DAGVTQSPTHLIKTRGQQVTLRCSPKSGHDTVSWYQQALGQGPQFIFQYYEEEERQRGNFPDRFSGHQFPNYSSELNVNALLLGDSALYLCASSPNRVGEQYFGPGTRLTVT.

This chain links TRBV25-1 with TRBJ2-7, with unresolved D. CDR1 and CDR2 from the germline V gene are MGHDK and SYGVNS. V lost 5 bases and J lost 2, with 13 bases in between. The CDR3 is made up of 14 amino acids. The DNA of the CDR3 is TGTGCCAGCAGTAGCCCCAAGCTGCCCTACGAGCAGTACTTC. This gives the protein CASSSPKLPYEQYF.

The chain's CDR3 is CASSRDLNEQFF. The CDR3 nucleotides are TGTGCCAGTAGTAGGGACCTCAATGAGCAGTTCTTC. This chain uses TRBV19 with TRBJ2-1; either TRBD1 or TRBD2 may supply D (5 bases each). The CDR3 has 12 residues. Trimming took 4 bases from V and 6 from J, leaving 7 bases between them. Germline lookup yields CDR1 LNHDA and CDR2 SQIVND (reference sequence).